These 28 T cell receptor beta chains came from one sample sequenced in a study of T cell responses to AZD1222 COVID-19 vaccine. This table comes from immunoSEQ multiplex PCR, and its TCRdb copy is limited to in-frame clones, with some not included. Here the sample spans more than 80,000 clones, 86% being singletons. Material: peripheral blood, obtained on day 0 of AZD1222 vaccination. The source is an adult in good health.

The V call is TRBV5-5, the J call TRBJ1-1, with unresolved D. The germline V gene has CDR1 SGHKS and CDR2 YYEKEE (reference sequence). CDR3 size: 11 residues. Trimming shortened V by 1 base and J by 2 bases, and 0 bases separated the two germline ends. The CDR3: CASSLNTEAFF. The CDR3 bases are TGTGCCAGCAGCTTGAACACTGAAGCTTTCTTT.

The V gene is TRBV29-1, the J gene TRBJ1-1; D might be TRBD1 (5 bases). Trimming left V 7 bases short and J 5 bases short, with 11 bases between. This CDR3 comprises 11 residues. CDR1 and CDR2 from the germline V gene are SQVTM and ANQGSEA. This CDR3 reads CSARGGTEAFF. In nucleotides, the CDR3 is TGCAGCGCCCGGGGGGGGACTGAAGCTTTCTTT.

This chain joins TRBV30 and TRBJ1-6; D gene uncertain. The V end lost 0 bases, the J end lost 9 bases, and 9 bases lay between the germline ends. From germline, CDR1 is GTSNPN and CDR2 SVGIG (reference sequence). CDR3 length equals 13 residues. CDR3 coding DNA: TGTGCCTGGAGTGTTTGGAGGAGTTCACCCCTCCACTTT. It is translated as CAWSVWRSSPLHF.

The CDR3 DNA sequence: TGTGCCAGCAGCCACGGGACTGCTCCTTACGAGCAGTACTTC. Its protein is CASSHGTAPYEQYF. This chain connects TRBV3-1 (or the pseudogene TRBV3-2) to TRBJ2-7; D is possibly TRBD2 (6 bases). This CDR3 region has 14 residues. Germline V gives CDR1 LGHDT, CDR2 YNNKEL (reference sequence). Trimming pared 3 bases from V and 4 bases from J, leaving 13 bases between.

The CDR3 DNA sequence: TGCGCCAGCAGCTTGGGTACAGGCCTCTATGGCTACACCTTC. Its translation is CASSLGTGLYGYTF. V usage is TRBV5-1 and J usage is TRBJ1-2; a possible D gene is TRBD1 (5 bases). Germline lookup yields CDR1 SGHRS and CDR2 YFSETQ. V lost 0 bases, J lost 4 bases, and 10 bases lay in between. The CDR3 runs 14 residues.

The rearrangement links TRBV19 to TRBJ2-3; a possible D gene is TRBD1 (5 bases). The CDR3 runs 16 residues. The V end lost 4 bases, the J end lost 5 bases, and 19 bases lay between the germline ends. The germline V gene encodes CDR1 LNHDA and CDR2 SQIVND (reference sequence). This chain's CDR3 is CASSTTFQGGGDTQYF. CDR3 DNA sequence: TGTGCCAGTAGTACCACCTTCCAGGGCGGCGGAGATACGCAGTATTTT.

V gene TRBV28 combines with J gene TRBJ2-1; possibly TRBD1 or TRBD2 for D (6 bases each). The CDR3 runs to 12 residues. Germline V gives CDR1 MDHEN, CDR2 SYDVKM. Trimming shortened V by 4 bases and J by 9 bases, and 10 bases separated the two germline ends. The chain's CDR3 is CASSWGAGEQFF. The CDR3 DNA sequence: TGTGCCAGCAGTTGGGGGGCTGGTGAGCAGTTCTTC.

Only one count was recorded for this clone. An end of the junction differs from the germline gene, which may be a read error. The chain joins TRBV6-1 to TRBJ1-5; perhaps TRBD1 as D (5 bases). This CDR3 spans 15 amino acids. Per the germline V gene, CDR1 is MNHNS and CDR2 is SASEGT. The CDR3 DNA reads TGTGCCAGCAGTGAAGATCTCGACAGCAAGCAGCCCCAGCATTTT. It encodes CASSEDLDSKQPQHF.

The chain recombines TRBV6-5 with TRBJ1-1, with D possibly being TRBD1 (5 bases). This CDR3 is built from 14 residues. The V gene's germline CDR1 is MNHEY and CDR2 SVGAGI. V was trimmed by 1 base and J by 3 bases, leaving 9 bases between them. The CDR3 loop is CASSYLAGYTEAFF. CDR3 in DNA: TGTGCCAGCAGTTACTTAGCAGGGTACACTGAAGCTTTCTTT.

The chain uses TRBV6-4 and TRBJ2-5; perhaps D is TRBD1 or TRBD2 (5 bases each). This CDR3 has 16 amino acids. Germline V gives CDR1 MRHNA, CDR2 SNTAGT. V was clipped by 2 bases and J by 3 bases, with 16 bases between them. The CDR3 nucleotides read TGTGCCAGCAGTGACCCGAGTCACGGGGCTAAAGAGACCCAGTACTTC. Encoded protein: CASSDPSHGAKETQYF.

The rearrangement uses TRBV19 and TRBJ1-2; 7 bases fit TRBD1. J was trimmed by 4 bases and V by 7 bases; bases with no gene match: 9. Germline V gene sequence: CDR1 LNHDA, CDR2 SQIVND (reference sequence). CDR3 length equals 14 residues. DNA for the CDR3: TGTGCCAGTACCGACGCGGGACAGACCTATGGCTACACCTTC. Protein product: CASTDAGQTYGYTF. The complete variable domain, with remaining parts taken from reference TRBV19 and TRBJ1-2, reads DGGITQSPKYLFRKEGQNVTLSCEQNLNHDAMYWYRQDPGQGLRLIYYSQIVNDFQKGDIAEGYSVSREKKESFPLTVTSAQKNPTAFYLCASTDAGQTYGYTFGSGTRLTVV.

The V gene is TRBV10-2, the J gene TRBJ2-7, with D perhaps assigned TRBD1 or TRBD2 (5 bases each). In germline, CDR1 is WSHSY, CDR2 SAAADI. This CDR3 is 15 amino acids long. V shed 3 bases and J shed 3 bases, with 15 bases lying between them. The CDR3 protein is CASSEGDATRYEQYF. CDR3 bases: TGCGCCAGCAGTGAAGGGGACGCGACCCGCTACGAGCAGTACTTC.

The sample holds a few counts of this clone. V and J are TRBV12-3 or TRBV12-4 and TRBJ1-1, with no clear D. V lost 4 bases to trimming and J lost 1 base, with 7 bases between them. CDR3 length equals 13 residues. In DNA, the CDR3 is TGTGCCAGCAGTTCCACCCAGAACACTGAAGCTTTCTTT. It translates to CASSSTQNTEAFF.

This chain's CDR3 is CATSREGARREIYNEQFF. The CDR3 DNA reads TGTGCCACCAGCAGAGAAGGTGCGAGGCGGGAGATCTACAATGAGCAGTTCTTC. The chain is built from TRBV15 and TRBJ2-1; 7 nucleotides align to TRBD2. The CDR3 runs 18 residues. V lost 0 bases, J lost 3 bases, and 11 bases stayed unmatched. Germline V gene sequence: CDR1 LNHNV, CDR2 YYDKDF (reference sequence).

This clone appeared a single time. This rearrangement joins TRBV4-2 to TRBJ2-3; the match to TRBD2 covers 10 bases. The junction had 13 bases not matched to a gene; V was cut back by 0 bases and J by 4 bases. The germline CDR1 and CDR2 sequences are LGHNA and YNFKEQ. CDR3 length equals 19 residues. CDR3 amino acids: CASSQDSQRGGPGSDTQYF. For the CDR3, the DNA is TGTGCCAGCAGCCAAGATAGCCAGCGGGGGGGCCCGGGCTCAGATACGCAGTATTTT.

V and J are TRBV6-6 and TRBJ2-7, with D maybe TRBD2 (6 bases). Germline CDR1 MNHNY, CDR2 SVGAGI (reference sequence). The CDR3 covers 15 residues. With 6 bases removed from V and 2 bases from J, the gap between germline ends came to 17 bases. CDR3 protein: CASRPLGGEAYEQYF. Here the CDR3 DNA reads TGTGCCAGCAGACCCTTAGGCGGGGAGGCCTACGAGCAGTACTTC.

This sequence joins TRBV3-1 (or the pseudogene TRBV3-2) and TRBJ2-7; 7 bases align to TRBD1. In germline, CDR1 is LGHDT, CDR2 YNNKEL (reference sequence). Losses at the gene ends were 3 bases for V and 6 bases for J; bases not matched to a gene: 8. This CDR3 is built from 14 residues. This chain's CDR3 is CASSQATGESEQYF. The CDR3 DNA follows: TGTGCCAGCAGCCAGGCTACAGGGGAGTCCGAGCAGTACTTC.

This clone was detected once. The chain links TRBV7-2 to TRBJ1-2, with D tentatively TRBD1 (6 bases). Germline V gene data show CDR1 as SGHTA and CDR2 as FQGNSA. V lost 4 bases, J lost 4 bases, and 10 bases lay in between. CDR3 length equals 13 residues. CDR3 DNA: TGTGCCAGCAGCTCCCAGGGGAGCTATGGCTACACCTTC. Translated, it gives CASSSQGSYGYTF. The full variable domain, completed using reference TRBV7-2 and TRBJ1-2, is GAGVSQSPSNKVTEKGKDVELRCDPISGHTALYWYRQSLGQGLEFLIYFQGNSAPDKSGLPSDRFSAERTGGSVSTLTIQRTQQEDSAVYLCASSSQGSYGYTFGSGTRLTVV.

The chain recombines TRBV10-1 with TRBJ1-2, with D perhaps TRBD1 (6 bases). Deletions cut 3 bases from V and 4 bases from J, with 9 bases between. This CDR3 is 13 amino acids long. CDR1 and CDR2 (germline): WNHNN, SYGVQD (reference sequence). The CDR3 sequence: CASSEQGAYGYTF. CDR3 DNA sequence: TGCGCCAGCAGTGAACAGGGTGCCTATGGCTACACCTTC.

The chain combines TRBV19 with TRBJ1-6; D unclear. Germline V gene lookup returns CDR1 LNHDA and CDR2 SQIVND (reference sequence). The CDR3 loop spans 14 amino acids. V was trimmed by 2 bases and J by 9 bases, leaving 11 bases between them. The CDR3 is CASSIREGRSPLHF. The CDR3 bases are TGTGCCAGTAGTATAAGGGAAGGTCGTTCACCCCTCCACTTT. Using reference TRBV19 and TRBJ1-6 for the parts outside the CDR3, the full variable domain is DGGITQSPKYLFRKEGQNVTLSCEQNLNHDAMYWYRQDPGQGLRLIYYSQIVNDFQKGDIAEGYSVSREKKESFPLTVTSAQKNPTAFYLCASSIREGRSPLHFGNGTRLTVT.

V and J are TRBV7-8 and TRBJ2-7; D remains unclear. V was clipped by 4 bases and J by 2 bases, with 12 bases between them. The CDR3 length is 14 residues. The germline gives CDR1 SGHVS, CDR2 FQNEAQ. The CDR3 bases are TGTGCCAGCAGCTCCTCGGGTCAAACCTACGAGCAGTACTTC. Protein: CASSSSGQTYEQYF. The variable domain in full, completed from reference TRBV7-8 and TRBJ2-7, reads GAGVSQSPRYKVAKRGQDVALRCDPISGHVSLFWYQQALGQGPEFLTYFQNEAQLDKSGLPSDRFFAERPEGSVSTLKIQRTQQEDSAVYLCASSSSGQTYEQYFGPGTRLTVT.

J is TRBJ2-3 and V is TRBV5-1; D gene ambiguous. V dropped 0 bases and J dropped 1 base, with 12 bases sitting between them. From germline, CDR1 is SGHRS and CDR2 YFSETQ. The CDR3 has 16 amino acids. CDR3 in DNA: TGCGCCAGCAGCTTGGACCGGGTCCGGGGCACAGATACGCAGTATTTT. Amino acids: CASSLDRVRGTDTQYF. The whole variable domain, remainder taken from reference TRBV5-1 and TRBJ2-3, is KAGVTQTPRYLIKTRGQQVTLSCSPISGHRSVSWYQQTPGQGLQFLFEYFSETQRNKGNFPGRFSGRQFSNSRSEMNVSTLELGDSALYLCASSLDRVRGTDTQYFGPGTRLTVL.

V and J are TRBV5-1 and TRBJ1-2, with TRBD1 as a possible D gene (6 bases). V was clipped by 7 bases and J by 2 bases, with 12 bases between them. The CDR3 contains 13 residues. CDR1 and CDR2 (germline): SGHRS, YFSETQ. The CDR3 DNA is TGCGCCAGCTCCCGGGACACCAACTATGGCTACACCTTC. It translates to CASSRDTNYGYTF.

Written as DNA, the CDR3 is TGTGCCAGCAGCTTATCACAGAATAGCAATCAGCCCCAGCATTTT. This sequence encodes CASSLSQNSNQPQHF. The chain is built from TRBV7-9 and TRBJ1-5; D call uncertain. In germline, CDR1 is SEHNR, CDR2 FQNEAQ (reference sequence). V lost 2 bases, J lost 0 bases, and 8 bases lay in between. This CDR3 has 15 residues.

This clone showed up just once. The chain has TRBV29-1 and TRBJ1-2; unclear D gene. Germline-derived CDR1 and CDR2 are SQVTM and ANQGSEA. This CDR3 region has 12 residues. The V end was cut by 4 bases, the J end by 8 bases, with 14 bases between. The CDR3 DNA sequence: TGCAGCGTTGCGGACGGAGTCTTCGGCTACACCTTC. This encodes CSVADGVFGYTF.

V is TRBV25-1 and J is TRBJ2-1; 8 nucleotides match TRBD1. With V trimmed by 7 bases and J by 4 bases, 9 bases remained unmatched. Germline V lookup: CDR1 MGHDK, CDR2 SYGVNS. This CDR3 contains 15 residues. CDR3 sequence (DNA): TGTGCCAGCAAAAATAGGGGGACAGGTTACAATGAGCAGTTCTTC. It encodes CASKNRGTGYNEQFF.

The chain has TRBV2 and TRBJ1-5; D gene unclear. The CDR3 is made up of 12 amino acids. Trimming took off 6 bases at V and 6 bases at J, with 9 bases between the two ends. The germline CDR1 and CDR2 sequences are SNHLY and FYNNEI. Here the CDR3 DNA reads TGTGCCAGCAGCGAACGTCGTCAGCCCCAGCATTTT. Protein product: CASSERRQPQHF.

V and J are TRBV7-2 and TRBJ2-1; TRBD2 aligns across 10 bases. Trimming at V came to 5 bases and at J to 7 bases, leaving 8 bases not matched to a gene. CDR3 size: 15 residues. Germline CDR1 reads SGHTA; CDR2 reads FQGNSA. In nucleotides, the CDR3 is TGTGCCAGCAGCCCGTCTAGCGGGAGCGGAAATGAGCAGTTCTTC. Protein product: CASSPSSGSGNEQFF.